What follows are 31 T cell receptor beta chains derived from one specimen sequenced in a study of cytomegalovirus exposure and HLA in healthy donors. Profiling relied on immunoSEQ multiplex PCR, and the TCRdb table lists in-frame clones only, not all of them. The sample yields some 130,000 clones, 84% seen once. The sample taken for sequencing was PBMCs. The receptors originated from a woman in her thirties in good health and CMV-seronegative.

The rearrangement joins TRBV18 to TRBJ1-2; D is unclear. This CDR3 has 12 residues. The germline gives CDR1 KGHSH, CDR2 LQKENI. Trimming stripped 6 bases from V and 8 bases from J, with 13 bases between. CDR3 amino acids: CASSEGRVGYTF. CDR3 bases: TGTGCCAGCTCCGAAGGGAGGGTCGGCTACACCTTC.

This clone was counted once. CDR3 DNA sequence: TGCGCCAGCAGCTTGACAGCCGCTTACAATGAGCAGTTCTTC. It translates to CASSLTAAYNEQFF. The genes are TRBV5-1 and TRBJ2-1; D call uncertain. Trimming removed 1 base at V and 4 bases at J, with 9 bases between. CDR1 and CDR2 from the germline V gene are SGHRS and YFSETQ. The CDR3 loop spans 14 amino acids.

This clone came up once. This chain links TRBV19 with TRBJ1-5; D is unresolved. The V and J ends lost 8 bases and 5 bases respectively, with 16 bases between them. CDR1 and CDR2 from the germline V gene are LNHDA and SQIVND (reference sequence). This CDR3 is 14 amino acids long. The CDR3, as DNA: TGTGCCAGTGAAAGCGGGGTAGTCTATCAGCCCCAGCATTTT. It specifies CASESGVVYQPQHF.

V gene TRBV5-4 combines with J gene TRBJ1-1; D is ambiguous. The CDR3 contains 14 residues. From germline, CDR1 is SGHNT and CDR2 YYREEE (reference sequence). V lost 0 bases and J 2 bases, leaving 8 bases between the germline ends. The CDR3 DNA reads TGTGCCAGCAGCTTGGGTGGCCGAAACACTGAAGCTTTCTTT. This translates into CASSLGGRNTEAFF.

A word on this clone: Germline is not matched at one junction end, which may reflect a read error. V gene TRBV6-6 combines with J gene TRBJ1-6; the D is unclear. The germline V gene has CDR1 MNHNY and CDR2 SVGAGI (reference sequence). CDR3 length: 13 residues. CDR3 coding DNA: TGTGCCAGCAGTGGTTCCTATAATTTACCCCTCCACTTT. Amino acids: CASSGSYNLPLHF.

The sample holds a few counts of this clone. The chain carries TRBV2 and TRBJ2-6; D is unresolved. The germline gives CDR1 SNHLY, CDR2 FYNNEI. The CDR3 has 15 residues. The ends were cut back, 6 bases at V and 3 bases at J, with 12 bases in the middle. CDR3 loop: CASSPASGGANVLTF. The CDR3 DNA follows: TGTGCCAGCAGCCCAGCCTCGGGTGGGGCCAACGTCCTGACTTTC.

V gene TRBV5-1 combines with J gene TRBJ1-1; 8 nucleotides align to TRBD1. Germline values: CDR1 SGHRS, CDR2 YFSETQ. The CDR3 consists of 14 residues. V lost 4 bases and J lost 1; bases outside the gene matches: 3. Written as DNA, the CDR3 is TGCGCCAGCAGCGCCGGGACAGGGAACACTGAAGCTTTCTTT. Translated, it gives CASSAGTGNTEAFF.

The gene calls are TRBV7-2 and TRBJ1-2, with TRBD1 matching 9 bases. This CDR3 comprises 17 residues. Germline CDR1 is SGHTA and CDR2 is FQGNSA. Trimming cost V 1 base and J 5 bases; bases outside gene matches: 11. CDR3 region: CASSLVVVGQGRYGYTF. In nucleotides, the CDR3 is TGTGCCAGCAGCTTAGTCGTAGTCGGACAGGGGAGGTATGGCTACACCTTC.

The rearrangement uses TRBV6-5 and TRBJ2-7; TRBD1 is a possible D gene (6 bases). With 5 bases removed from V and 3 bases from J, the gap between germline ends came to 8 bases. CDR3 length: 12 amino acids. Germline CDR1 and CDR2: MNHEY and SVGAGI. CDR3 DNA sequence: TGTGCCAGCAGTGGCAGGGGCTACGAGCAGTACTTC. Amino acids: CASSGRGYEQYF.

The rearrangement joins TRBV19 to TRBJ2-7, with 9 bases fitting TRBD2. The germline V gene has CDR1 LNHDA and CDR2 SQIVND (reference sequence). The CDR3 has 15 residues. J was trimmed by 0 bases and V by 8 bases; bases with no gene match: 8. The CDR3 loop reads CASQLTSGLSYEQYF. The DNA for the CDR3 is TGTGCCAGTCAGCTCACTAGCGGGCTCTCCTACGAGCAGTACTTC.

This clone was seen just once. The chain uses TRBV28 and TRBJ2-7; D remains unclear. Germline loops: CDR1 MDHEN, CDR2 SYDVKM. The ends were cut back, 2 bases at V and 4 bases at J, with 9 bases in the middle. The CDR3 loop spans 13 amino acids. CDR3 sequence reads: CASSLGTSYEQYF. CDR3 DNA sequence: TGTGCCAGCAGTTTAGGCACATCTTACGAGCAGTACTTC. The full variable domain, its missing parts supplied by reference TRBV28 and TRBJ2-7, is DVKVTQSSRYLVKRTGEKVFLECVQDMDHENMFWYRQDPGLGLRLIYFSYDVKMKEKGDIPEGYSVSREKKERFSLILESASTNQTSMYLCASSLGTSYEQYFGPGTRLTVT.

This clone was detected only a few times. The chain is built from TRBV7-3 and TRBJ2-5; 9 bases fit TRBD2. The length of the CDR3 is 15 residues. Germline V gives CDR1 SGHTA, CDR2 FQGTGA. V shed 5 bases, J shed 5 bases, and the junction held 9 bases outside the gene matches. CDR3 protein: CASSLGAGGLETQYF. Written as DNA, the CDR3 is TGTGCCAGCAGCCTAGGGGCGGGGGGGCTTGAGACCCAGTACTTC.

V and J are TRBV6-1 and TRBJ2-7; tentatively, D is TRBD2 (6 bases). Germline V lookup: CDR1 MNHNS, CDR2 SASEGT. Trimming removed 6 bases from V and 0 bases from J, with 15 bases in between. The CDR3 is 15 amino acids. CDR3 in amino acids: CASSRTRDSSYEQYF. DNA of the CDR3: TGTGCCAGCAGCAGAACCAGGGACTCCTCCTACGAGCAGTACTTC.

The gene calls are TRBV5-4 and TRBJ1-2; no definite D call. V lost 2 bases and J 0 bases, leaving 8 bases between the germline ends. Germline CDR1 reads SGHNT; CDR2 reads YYREEE (reference sequence). The CDR3 has 14 amino acids. In nucleotides, the CDR3 is TGTGCCAGCAGCTTAACGTCAGCTAACTATGGCTACACCTTC. Protein product: CASSLTSANYGYTF.

CDR3 residues: CASSLGLAGQETQYF. CDR3 nucleotide sequence: TGTGCCAGCAGCTTGGGACTAGCGGGGCAAGAGACCCAGTACTTC. V and J are TRBV5-6 and TRBJ2-5; 11 nucleotides align to TRBD2. Trimming removed 0 bases from V and 2 bases from J; junction bases left unmatched: 0. CDR1 is SGHDT and CDR2 is YYEEEE in the germline V gene. CDR3 length: 15 amino acids. The variable domain in full, with the rest retrieved from reference TRBV5-6 and TRBJ2-5, is DAGVTQSPTHLIKTRGQQVTLRCSPKSGHDTVSWYQQALGQGPQFIFQYYEEEERQRGNFPDRFSGHQFPNYSSELNVNALLLGDSALYLCASSLGLAGQETQYFGPGTRLLVL.

The CDR3: CASWRGDNTEAFF. In DNA, the CDR3 is TGTGCCAGCTGGAGGGGAGACAACACTGAAGCTTTCTTT. The chain carries TRBV2 and TRBJ1-1, with a weak D call TRBD1 (5 bases). The CDR3 length is 13 residues. Germline loops: CDR1 SNHLY, CDR2 FYNNEI. Trimming removed 8 bases from V and 2 bases from J, with 12 bases in between.

The rearrangement links TRBV11-2 to TRBJ1-2; D unresolved. Trimming cost V 1 base and J 2 bases, with 8 bases left between them. Germline V gene lookup returns CDR1 SGHAT and CDR2 FQNNGV. The CDR3 covers 14 residues. The CDR3 region is CASSLGPANYGYTF. The CDR3 DNA reads as TGTGCCAGCAGCTTAGGGCCAGCGAACTATGGCTACACCTTC.

The V gene is TRBV6-1, the J gene TRBJ1-4; 8 bases are a match to TRBD1. Germline CDR1 reads MNHNS; CDR2 reads SASEGT. CDR3 length: 16 residues. V trimming: 2 bases; J trimming: 8 bases; junction bases outside the gene matches: 10. CDR3 sequence (DNA): TGTGCCAGCAGTGAATTGCGACAGGGGTCGGAAGAAAAACTGTTTTTT. Amino acid sequence: CASSELRQGSEEKLFF.

The chain is built from TRBV7-2 and TRBJ2-1, with a possible D match to TRBD1 (6 bases). CDR1 is SGHTA, CDR2 FQGNSA, per germline. Trimming pared 3 bases from V and 6 bases from J, leaving 9 bases between. The CDR3 runs 13 residues. CDR3 loop: CASSLDSLNEQFF. As DNA, the CDR3 is TGTGCCAGCAGCTTGGACAGCCTCAATGAGCAGTTCTTC.

V is TRBV5-1 and J is TRBJ1-1; tentatively, D is TRBD1 (5 bases). The V and J ends lost 4 bases and 6 bases respectively, with 13 bases between them. The CDR3 has 13 residues. Germline CDR1 reads SGHRS; CDR2 reads YFSETQ. The CDR3 DNA reads as TGCGCCAGCAGCCCCCGGGGGTTAGCTGAAGCTTTCTTT. Translation gives CASSPRGLAEAFF.

This rearrangement joins TRBV5-1 to TRBJ2-1; TRBD1 matches at 11 bases. The CDR3 has 16 residues. Germline lookup yields CDR1 SGHRS and CDR2 YFSETQ. V was pared by 0 bases and J by 4 bases, with 3 bases of the junction left unmatched. This CDR3 reads CASSLGTGGRYNEQFF. In DNA, the CDR3 is TGCGCCAGCAGCTTGGGGACAGGGGGCCGTTACAATGAGCAGTTCTTC.

The chain couples TRBV2 to TRBJ2-1; tentatively, D is TRBD2 (5 bases). The CDR3 contains 13 residues. V was shortened by 5 bases and J by 5 bases, with 10 bases between the two germline ends. Germline-derived CDR1 and CDR2 are SNHLY and FYNNEI. CDR3 residues: CASSLAWDNEQFF. DNA of the CDR3: TGTGCCAGCAGTCTAGCCTGGGACAATGAGCAGTTCTTC.

Comment on this clone: The sample holds other DNA sequences that translate to the same CDR3. The V call is TRBV9, the J call TRBJ2-7, with TRBD1 identical over 10 bases. V lost 0 bases and J lost 4; bases outside the gene matches: 1. Germline-derived CDR1 and CDR2 are SGDLS and YYNGEE. The CDR3 length is 14 residues. The CDR3 DNA reads as TGTGCCAGCAGCGTAGGGGACAGGGGATACGAGCAGTACTTC. Translating gives CASSVGDRGYEQYF.

The rearrangement joins TRBV9 to TRBJ2-7, with TRBD1 matching 9 bases. V trimming: 3 bases; J trimming: 0 bases; junction bases outside the gene matches: 4. Looked up from germline, CDR1 is SGDLS and CDR2 is YYNGEE. The CDR3 is 15 amino acids. CDR3 loop: CASSARTGASYEQYF. CDR3 coding DNA: TGTGCCAGCAGCGCAAGGACAGGGGCCTCCTACGAGCAGTACTTC.

This sequence joins TRBV7-3 and TRBJ2-1; no clear D gene. The CDR3 has 15 amino acids. V was shortened by 2 bases and J by 1 base, with 9 bases between the two germline ends. The germline V gene encodes CDR1 SGHTA and CDR2 FQGTGA. The CDR3 region is CASSLAGQSYNEQFF. The CDR3 nucleotides are TGTGCCAGCAGCTTAGCAGGCCAATCCTACAATGAGCAGTTCTTC.

V and J are TRBV7-3 and TRBJ1-1; D perhaps matches TRBD1 (6 bases). This CDR3 is 14 amino acids long. Germline loops: CDR1 SGHTA, CDR2 FQGTGA. The V gene lost 5 bases and the J gene lost 0 bases, with 10 bases spanning the gap. CDR3 amino acids: CASSEQGLNTEAFF. The CDR3 region has the DNA TGTGCCAGCAGCGAACAGGGTCTGAACACTGAAGCTTTCTTT.

The chain is built from TRBV9 and TRBJ1-1; the match to TRBD1 covers 7 bases. Germline loops: CDR1 SGDLS, CDR2 YYNGEE. Germline trimming cut 4 bases from V and 0 bases from J; bases unmatched to any gene: 6. The CDR3 runs 15 residues. The CDR3 nucleotides are TGTGCCAGCAGCCCCTGGACAGGCTTGAACACTGAAGCTTTCTTT. It codes for CASSPWTGLNTEAFF. The full variable domain, rest sourced from reference TRBV9 and TRBJ1-1, is DSGVTQTPKHLITATGQRVTLRCSPRSGDLSVYWYQQSLDQGLQFLIQYYNGEERAKGNILERFSAQQFPDLHSELNLSSLELGDSALYFCASSPWTGLNTEAFFGQGTRLTVV.

This chain connects TRBV18 to TRBJ2-1; TRBD2 agrees at 8 bases. V gave up 3 bases and J gave up 9 bases; unmatched junction bases: 7. The CDR3 runs to 14 residues. Germline V CDR1 and CDR2: KGHSH, LQKENI. The CDR3 loop reads CASSPGLAVCEQFF. The DNA of the CDR3 is TGTGCCAGCTCACCCGGACTAGCTGTATGTGAGCAGTTCTTC.

The chain's CDR3 is CASSGQGSTDTQYF. The DNA of the CDR3 is TGTGCCAGCAGCGGACAGGGAAGCACAGATACGCAGTATTTT. V gene TRBV9 combines with J gene TRBJ2-3; 7 bases are a match to TRBD1. From germline, CDR1 is SGDLS and CDR2 YYNGEE. This CDR3 comprises 14 residues. V lost 3 bases and J lost 0; bases outside the gene matches: 1.

This chain links TRBV7-3 with TRBJ1-2, with D possibly TRBD1 on 6 matching bases. The V end was cut by 4 bases, the J end by 1 base, with 25 bases between. This CDR3 region has 19 residues. Germline V lookup: CDR1 SGHTA, CDR2 FQGTGA. The CDR3 is CASSSDLEGQPLYNYGYTF. The CDR3 DNA reads TGTGCCAGCAGCTCGGACCTAGAAGGACAGCCGTTGTATAACTATGGCTACACCTTC.

The rearrangement uses TRBV18 and TRBJ1-1; 7 bases agree with TRBD1. The CDR3 is 14 residues long. From germline, CDR1 is KGHSH and CDR2 LQKENI. J lost 1 base, V lost 8 bases, and 7 bases had no gene match. CDR3 bases: TGTGCCAGCGATCGGGGACAGCCGAACACTGAAGCTTTCTTT. This encodes CASDRGQPNTEAFF.